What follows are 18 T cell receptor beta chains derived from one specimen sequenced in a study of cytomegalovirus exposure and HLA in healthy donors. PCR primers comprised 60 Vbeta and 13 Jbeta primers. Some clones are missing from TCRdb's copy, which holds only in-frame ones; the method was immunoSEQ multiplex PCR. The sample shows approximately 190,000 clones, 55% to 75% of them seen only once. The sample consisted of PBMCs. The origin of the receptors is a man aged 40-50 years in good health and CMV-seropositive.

CDR3 region: CASSSRLAGEQFF. The CDR3 coding sequence is TGTGCCAGCAGTTCAAGACTAGCGGGAGAGCAGTTCTTC. This chain joins TRBV2 and TRBJ2-1; TRBD2 agrees at 11 bases. Germline V gene lookup returns CDR1 SNHLY and CDR2 FYNNEI. J was trimmed by 10 bases and V by 5 bases; bases with no gene match: 4. The CDR3 totals 13 residues.

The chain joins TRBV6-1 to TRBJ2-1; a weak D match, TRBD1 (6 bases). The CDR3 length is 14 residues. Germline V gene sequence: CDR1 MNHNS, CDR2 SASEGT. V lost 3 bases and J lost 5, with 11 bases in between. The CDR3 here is CASSDLNRDNEQFF. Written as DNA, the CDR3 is TGTGCCAGCAGTGATCTTAACAGGGACAATGAGCAGTTCTTC.

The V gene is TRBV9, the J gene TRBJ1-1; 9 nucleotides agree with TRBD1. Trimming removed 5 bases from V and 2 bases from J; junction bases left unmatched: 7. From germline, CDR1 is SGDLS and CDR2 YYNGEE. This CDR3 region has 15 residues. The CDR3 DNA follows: TGTGCCAGCAGTCCCCCGACAGGGGGTAACACTGAAGCTTTCTTT. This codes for CASSPPTGGNTEAFF.

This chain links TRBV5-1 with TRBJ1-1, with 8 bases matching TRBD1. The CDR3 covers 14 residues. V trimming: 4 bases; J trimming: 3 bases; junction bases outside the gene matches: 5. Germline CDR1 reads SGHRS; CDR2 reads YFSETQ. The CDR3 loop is CASSATGAYTEAFF. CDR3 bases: TGCGCCAGCAGCGCGACAGGGGCTTACACTGAAGCTTTCTTT.

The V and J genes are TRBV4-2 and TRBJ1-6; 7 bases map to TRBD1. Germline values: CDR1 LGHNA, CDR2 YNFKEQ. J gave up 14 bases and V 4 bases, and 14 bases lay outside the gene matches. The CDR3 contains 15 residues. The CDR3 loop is CASSPSGGTVGTLHF. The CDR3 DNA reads TGTGCCAGCAGCCCCTCCGGAGGGACAGTAGGCACCCTCCACTTT.

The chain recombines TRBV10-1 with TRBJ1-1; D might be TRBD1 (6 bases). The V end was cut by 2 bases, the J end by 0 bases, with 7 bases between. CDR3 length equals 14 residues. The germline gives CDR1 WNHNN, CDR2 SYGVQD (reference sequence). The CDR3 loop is CASSENRVNTEAFF. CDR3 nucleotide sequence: TGCGCCAGCAGTGAGAACAGGGTGAACACTGAAGCTTTCTTT.

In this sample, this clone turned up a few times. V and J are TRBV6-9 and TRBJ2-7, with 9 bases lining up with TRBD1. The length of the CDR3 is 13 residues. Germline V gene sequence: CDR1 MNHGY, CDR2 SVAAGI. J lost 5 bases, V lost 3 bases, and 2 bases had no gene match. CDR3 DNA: TGTGCCAGCAGTTACGGGACAGGGAACGAGCAGTACTTC. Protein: CASSYGTGNEQYF.

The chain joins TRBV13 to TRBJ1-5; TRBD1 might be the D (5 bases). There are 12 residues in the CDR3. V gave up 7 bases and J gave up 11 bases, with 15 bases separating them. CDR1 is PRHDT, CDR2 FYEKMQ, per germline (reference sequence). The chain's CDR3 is CASTDGAGTQHF. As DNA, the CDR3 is TGTGCCAGCACCGATGGGGCGGGGACCCAGCATTTT.

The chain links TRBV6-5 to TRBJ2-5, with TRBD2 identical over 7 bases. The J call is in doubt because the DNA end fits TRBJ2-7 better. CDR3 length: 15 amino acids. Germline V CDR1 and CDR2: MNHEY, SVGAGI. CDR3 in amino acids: CASSSRMASGYEQYF. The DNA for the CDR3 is TGTGCCAGCAGTTCACGAATGGCTAGCGGCTACGAGCAGTACTTC.

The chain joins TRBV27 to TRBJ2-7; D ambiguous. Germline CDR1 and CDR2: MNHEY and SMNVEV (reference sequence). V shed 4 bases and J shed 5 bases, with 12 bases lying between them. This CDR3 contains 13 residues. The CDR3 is CASSSRWANEQYF. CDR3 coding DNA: TGTGCCAGCAGTTCACGGTGGGCCAACGAGCAGTACTTC.

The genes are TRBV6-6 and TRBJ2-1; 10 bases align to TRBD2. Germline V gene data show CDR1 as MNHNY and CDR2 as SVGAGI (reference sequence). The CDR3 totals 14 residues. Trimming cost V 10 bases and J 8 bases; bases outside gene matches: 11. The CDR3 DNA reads TGTGCCATCCTGAGCGGGGGGGCTTCTTATGAGCAGTTCTTC. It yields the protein CAILSGGASYEQFF.

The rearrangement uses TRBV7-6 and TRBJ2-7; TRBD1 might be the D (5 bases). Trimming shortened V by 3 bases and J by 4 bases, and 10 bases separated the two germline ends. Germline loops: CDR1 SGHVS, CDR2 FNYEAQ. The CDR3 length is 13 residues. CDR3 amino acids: CASSLGPGYEQYF. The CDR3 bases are TGTGCCAGCAGCTTGGGGCCGGGTTACGAGCAGTACTTC.

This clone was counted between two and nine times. The CDR3 loop is CASSHPLAEALGDTQYF. Here the CDR3 DNA reads TGTGCCAGCAGTCACCCGCTAGCGGAAGCTCTCGGGGATACGCAGTATTTT. V gene TRBV28 combines with J gene TRBJ2-3; 7 nucleotides agree with TRBD2. CDR3 size: 17 residues. J lost 6 bases, V lost 5 bases, and 17 bases had no gene match. Germline loops: CDR1 MDHEN, CDR2 SYDVKM.

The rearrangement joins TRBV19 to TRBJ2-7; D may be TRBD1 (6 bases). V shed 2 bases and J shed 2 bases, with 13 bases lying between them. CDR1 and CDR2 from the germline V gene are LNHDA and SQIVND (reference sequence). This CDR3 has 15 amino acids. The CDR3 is CASSITLYRAYEQYF. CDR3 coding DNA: TGTGCCAGTAGTATAACATTGTACAGGGCCTACGAGCAGTACTTC. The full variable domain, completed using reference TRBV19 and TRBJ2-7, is DGGITQSPKYLFRKEGQNVTLSCEQNLNHDAMYWYRQDPGQGLRLIYYSQIVNDFQKGDIAEGYSVSREKKESFPLTVTSAQKNPTAFYLCASSITLYRAYEQYFGPGTRLTVT.

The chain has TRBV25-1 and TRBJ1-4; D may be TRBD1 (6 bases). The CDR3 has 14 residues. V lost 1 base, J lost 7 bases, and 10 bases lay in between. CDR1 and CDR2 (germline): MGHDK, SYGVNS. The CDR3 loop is CASSESRGGEKLFF. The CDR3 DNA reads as TGTGCCAGCAGTGAATCTAGGGGGGGTGAAAAACTGTTTTTT.

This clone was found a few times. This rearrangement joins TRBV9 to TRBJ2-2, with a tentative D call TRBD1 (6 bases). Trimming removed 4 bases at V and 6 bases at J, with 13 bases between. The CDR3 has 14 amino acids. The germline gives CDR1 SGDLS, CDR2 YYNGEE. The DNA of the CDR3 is TGTGCCAGCAGCCCGCAGGGGAGCCCCGGGGAGCTGTTTTTT. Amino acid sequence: CASSPQGSPGELFF.

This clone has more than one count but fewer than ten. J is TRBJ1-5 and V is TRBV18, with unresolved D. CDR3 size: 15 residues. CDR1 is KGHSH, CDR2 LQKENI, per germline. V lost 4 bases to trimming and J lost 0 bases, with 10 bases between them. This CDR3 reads CASSLLGVSNQPQHF. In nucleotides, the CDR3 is TGTGCCAGCTCACTGCTGGGCGTTAGCAATCAGCCCCAGCATTTT.

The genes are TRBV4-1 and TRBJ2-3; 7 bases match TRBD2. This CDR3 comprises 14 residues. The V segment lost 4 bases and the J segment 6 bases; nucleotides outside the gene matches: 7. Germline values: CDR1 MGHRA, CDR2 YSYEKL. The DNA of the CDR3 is TGCGCCAGCAGCCGCCGGCTAGCGGCGGATACGCAGTATTTT. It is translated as CASSRRLAADTQYF.